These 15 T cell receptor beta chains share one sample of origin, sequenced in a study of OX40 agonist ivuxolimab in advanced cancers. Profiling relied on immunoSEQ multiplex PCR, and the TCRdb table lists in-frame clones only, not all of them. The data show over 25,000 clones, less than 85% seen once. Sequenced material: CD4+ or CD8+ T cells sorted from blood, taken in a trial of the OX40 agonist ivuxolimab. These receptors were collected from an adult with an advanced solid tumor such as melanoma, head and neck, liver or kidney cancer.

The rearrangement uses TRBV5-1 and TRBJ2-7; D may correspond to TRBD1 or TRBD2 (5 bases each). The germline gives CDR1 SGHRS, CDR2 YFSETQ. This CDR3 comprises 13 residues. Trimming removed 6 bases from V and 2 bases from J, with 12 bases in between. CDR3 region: CASTRGTPYEQYF. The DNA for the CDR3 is TGCGCCAGCACCCGAGGGACGCCCTACGAGCAGTACTTC. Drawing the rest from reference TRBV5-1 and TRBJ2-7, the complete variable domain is KAGVTQTPRYLIKTRGQQVTLSCSPISGHRSVSWYQQTPGQGLQFLFEYFSETQRNKGNFPGRFSGRQFSNSRSEMNVSTLELGDSALYLCASTRGTPYEQYFGPGTRLTVT.

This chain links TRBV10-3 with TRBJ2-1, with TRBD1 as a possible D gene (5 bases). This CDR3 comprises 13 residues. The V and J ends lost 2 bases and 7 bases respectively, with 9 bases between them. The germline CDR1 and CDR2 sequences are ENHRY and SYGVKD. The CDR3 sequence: CAISENRQNEQFF. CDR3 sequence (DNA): TGTGCCATCAGTGAGAACAGGCAGAATGAGCAGTTCTTC.

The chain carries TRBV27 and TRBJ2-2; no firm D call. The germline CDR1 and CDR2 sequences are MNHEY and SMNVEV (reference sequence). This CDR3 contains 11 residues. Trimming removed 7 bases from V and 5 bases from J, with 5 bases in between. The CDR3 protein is CASTETGELFF. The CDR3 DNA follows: TGTGCCAGCACCGAAACCGGGGAGCTGTTTTTT.

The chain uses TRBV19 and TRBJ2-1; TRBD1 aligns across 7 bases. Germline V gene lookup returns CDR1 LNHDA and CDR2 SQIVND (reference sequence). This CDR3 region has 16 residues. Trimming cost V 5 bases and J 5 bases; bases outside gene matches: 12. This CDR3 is CASSARRDRVDNEQFF. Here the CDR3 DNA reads TGTGCCAGTAGTGCCCGACGGGACAGAGTAGACAATGAGCAGTTCTTC.

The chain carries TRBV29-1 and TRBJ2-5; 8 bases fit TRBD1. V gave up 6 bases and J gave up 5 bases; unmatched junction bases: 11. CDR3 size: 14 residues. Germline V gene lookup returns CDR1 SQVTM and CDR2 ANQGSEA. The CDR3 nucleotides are TGCAGCGTGATCGGACAGGGATATAAGGAGACCCAGTACTTC. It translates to CSVIGQGYKETQYF.

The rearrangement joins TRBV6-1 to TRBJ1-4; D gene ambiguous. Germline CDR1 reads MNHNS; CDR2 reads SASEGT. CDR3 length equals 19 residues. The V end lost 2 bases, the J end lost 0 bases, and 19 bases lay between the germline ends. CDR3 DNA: TGTGCCAGCAGTGAACTACCGCCCTGGGAGATTTCAACTAATGAAAAACTGTTTTTT. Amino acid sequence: CASSELPPWEISTNEKLFF.

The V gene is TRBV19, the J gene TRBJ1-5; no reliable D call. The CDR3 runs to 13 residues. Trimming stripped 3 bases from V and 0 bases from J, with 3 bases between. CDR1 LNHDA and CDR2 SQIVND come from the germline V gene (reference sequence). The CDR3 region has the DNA TGTGCCAGTAGTATCAGTAGCAATCAGCCCCAGCATTTT. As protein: CASSISSNQPQHF.

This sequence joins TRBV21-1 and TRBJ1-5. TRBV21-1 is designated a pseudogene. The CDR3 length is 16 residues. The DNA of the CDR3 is TGTGCCAGCAGCAAAGGCGGTACGGTGCGCAATCAGCCCCAGCATTTT. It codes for CASSKGGTVRNQPQHF.

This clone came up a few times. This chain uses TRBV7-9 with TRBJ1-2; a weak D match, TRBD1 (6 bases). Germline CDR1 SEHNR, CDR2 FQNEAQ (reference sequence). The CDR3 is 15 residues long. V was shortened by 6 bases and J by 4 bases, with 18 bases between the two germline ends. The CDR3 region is CASSSMTGGVYGYTF. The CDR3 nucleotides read TGTGCCAGCAGTTCGATGACAGGAGGGGTCTATGGCTACACCTTC.

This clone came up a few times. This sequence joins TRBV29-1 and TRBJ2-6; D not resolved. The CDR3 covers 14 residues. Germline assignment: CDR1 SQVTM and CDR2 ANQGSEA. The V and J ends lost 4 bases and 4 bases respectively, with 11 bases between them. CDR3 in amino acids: CSVVLHSGANVLTF. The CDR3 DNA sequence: TGCAGCGTTGTCCTTCACTCAGGGGCCAACGTCCTGACTTTC. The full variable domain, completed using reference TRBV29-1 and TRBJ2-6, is SAVISQKPSRDICQRGTSLTIQCQVDSQVTMMFWYRQQPGQSLTLIATANQGSEATYESGFVIDKFPISRPNLTFSTLTVSNMSPEDSSIYLCSVVLHSGANVLTFGAGSRLTVL.

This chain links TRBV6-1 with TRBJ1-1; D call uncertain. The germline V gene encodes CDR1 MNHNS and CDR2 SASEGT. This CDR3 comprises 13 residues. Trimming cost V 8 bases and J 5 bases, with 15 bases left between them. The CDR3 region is CASAPAPGTEAFF. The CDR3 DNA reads TGTGCCAGCGCGCCGGCCCCGGGGACTGAAGCTTTCTTT.

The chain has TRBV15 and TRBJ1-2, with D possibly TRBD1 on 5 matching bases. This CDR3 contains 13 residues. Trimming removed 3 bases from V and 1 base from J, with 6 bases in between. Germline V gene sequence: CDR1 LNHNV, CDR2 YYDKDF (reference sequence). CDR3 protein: CATSSGGNYGYTF. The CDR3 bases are TGTGCCACCAGCAGCGGGGGTAACTATGGCTACACCTTC.

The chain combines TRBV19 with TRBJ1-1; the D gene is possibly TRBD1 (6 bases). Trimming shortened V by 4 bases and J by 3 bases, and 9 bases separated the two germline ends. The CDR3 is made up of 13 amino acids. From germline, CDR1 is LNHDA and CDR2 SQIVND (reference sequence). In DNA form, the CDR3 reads TGTGCCAGTAGTACGACAGGTTACACTGAAGCTTTCTTT. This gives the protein CASSTTGYTEAFF.

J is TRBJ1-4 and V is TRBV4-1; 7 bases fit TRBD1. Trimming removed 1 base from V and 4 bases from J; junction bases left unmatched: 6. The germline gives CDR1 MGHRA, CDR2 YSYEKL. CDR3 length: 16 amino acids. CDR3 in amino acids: CASSQGRGPVNEKLFF. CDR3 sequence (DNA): TGCGCCAGCAGCCAAGGGAGGGGGCCTGTTAATGAAAAACTGTTTTTT.

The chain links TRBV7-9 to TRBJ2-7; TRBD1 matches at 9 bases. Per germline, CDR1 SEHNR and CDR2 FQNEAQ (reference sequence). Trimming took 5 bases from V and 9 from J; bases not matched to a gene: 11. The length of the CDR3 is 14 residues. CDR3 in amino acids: CASSISGTGFGQYF. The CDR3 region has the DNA TGTGCCAGCAGCATTTCCGGGACAGGGTTCGGGCAGTACTTC. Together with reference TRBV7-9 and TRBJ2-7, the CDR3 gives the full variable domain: DTGVSQNPRHKITKRGQNVTFRCDPISEHNRLYWYRQTLGQGPEFLTYFQNEAQLEKSRLLSDRFSAERPKGSFSTLEIQRTEQGDSAMYLCASSISGTGFGQYFGPGTRLTVT.